This note documents a single T cell receptor beta chain sequence. The data were taken from a study of blood T cell repertoires in COVID-19. TCRdb keeps only in-frame clones here, not all; method: immunoSEQ multiplex PCR. The sample has about 180,000 clones; roughly 81% are singletons. From germline, CDR1 is LNHDA and CDR2 SQIVND (reference sequence). This CDR3 has 14 amino acids. Trimming took 7 bases from V and 3 from J, leaving 15 bases between them. This rearrangement joins TRBV19 to TRBJ1-1; D might be TRBD1 (5 bases). The sequence derives from a woman of 80 years or more with COVID-19, enrolled during active disease. The source material was peripheral blood. The CDR3 sequence is CASNSYGGYTEAFF. CDR3 nucleotide sequence: TGTGCCAGTAATTCGTACGGGGGATACACTGAAGCTTTCTTT.